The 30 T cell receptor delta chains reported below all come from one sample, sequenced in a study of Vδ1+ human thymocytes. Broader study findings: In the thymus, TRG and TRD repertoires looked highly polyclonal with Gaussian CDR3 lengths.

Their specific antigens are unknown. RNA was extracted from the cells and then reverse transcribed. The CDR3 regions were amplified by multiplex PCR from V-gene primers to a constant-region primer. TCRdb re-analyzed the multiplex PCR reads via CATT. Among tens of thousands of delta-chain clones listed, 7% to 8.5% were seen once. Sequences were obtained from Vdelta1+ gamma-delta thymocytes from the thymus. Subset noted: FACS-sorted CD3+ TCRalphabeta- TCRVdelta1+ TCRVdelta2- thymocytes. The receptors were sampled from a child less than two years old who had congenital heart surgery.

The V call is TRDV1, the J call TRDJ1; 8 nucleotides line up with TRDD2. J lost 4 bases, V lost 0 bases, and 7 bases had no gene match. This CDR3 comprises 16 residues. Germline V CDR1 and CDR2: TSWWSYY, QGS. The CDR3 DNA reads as TGTGCTCTTGGGGAACTCCTACTTCCTACGGTCGATAAACTCATCTTT. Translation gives CALGELLLPTVDKLIF.

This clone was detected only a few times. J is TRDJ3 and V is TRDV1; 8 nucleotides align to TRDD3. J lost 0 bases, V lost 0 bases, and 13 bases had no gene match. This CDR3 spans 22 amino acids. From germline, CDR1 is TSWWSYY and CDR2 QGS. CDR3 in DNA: TGTGCTCTTGGGGAACTCACTGGGGGCCCCAAACCCAGCTCCTGGGACACCCGACAGATGTTTTTC. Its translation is CALGELTGGPKPSSWDTRQMFF.

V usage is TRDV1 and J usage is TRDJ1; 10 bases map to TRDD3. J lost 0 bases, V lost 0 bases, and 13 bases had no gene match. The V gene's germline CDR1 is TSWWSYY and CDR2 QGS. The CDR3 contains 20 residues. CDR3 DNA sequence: TGTGCTCTTGGGGAACTAAGGGAAAGGGGGATACGCGGCGACACCGATAAACTCATCTTT. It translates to CALGELRERGIRGDTDKLIF.

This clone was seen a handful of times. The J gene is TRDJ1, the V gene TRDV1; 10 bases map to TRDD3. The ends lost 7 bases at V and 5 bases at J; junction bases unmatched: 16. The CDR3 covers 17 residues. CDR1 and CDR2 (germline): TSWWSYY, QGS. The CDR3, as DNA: TGTGCTCTTGATGCCTACGTGGGGGATACCCTTAGGGATAAACTCATCTTT. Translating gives CALDAYVGDTLRDKLIF.

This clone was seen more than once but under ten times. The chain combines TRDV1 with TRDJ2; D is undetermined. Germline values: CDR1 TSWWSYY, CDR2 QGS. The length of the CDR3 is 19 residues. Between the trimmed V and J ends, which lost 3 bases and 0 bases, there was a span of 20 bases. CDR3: CALGDGPGTAYALTAQLFF. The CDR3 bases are TGTGCTCTTGGGGACGGCCCCGGGACAGCGTATGCTTTGACAGCACAACTCTTCTTT.

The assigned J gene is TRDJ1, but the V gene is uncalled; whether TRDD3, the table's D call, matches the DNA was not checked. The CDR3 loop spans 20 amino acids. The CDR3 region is CACVFSGTPTLTSYTDKLIF. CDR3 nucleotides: TGTGCCTGTGTTTTTTCTGGGACACCGACCCTCACCTCGTACACCGATAAACTCATCTTT.

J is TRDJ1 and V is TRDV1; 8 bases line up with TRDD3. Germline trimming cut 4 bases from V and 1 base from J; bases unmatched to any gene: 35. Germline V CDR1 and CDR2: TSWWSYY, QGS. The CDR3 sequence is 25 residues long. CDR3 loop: CALGGPPSPHWGQEGKVNRTDKLIF. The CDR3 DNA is TGTGCTCTTGGGGGACCGCCTTCCCCCCACTGGGGGCAAGAAGGGAAGGTGAACCGCACCGATAAACTCATCTTT.

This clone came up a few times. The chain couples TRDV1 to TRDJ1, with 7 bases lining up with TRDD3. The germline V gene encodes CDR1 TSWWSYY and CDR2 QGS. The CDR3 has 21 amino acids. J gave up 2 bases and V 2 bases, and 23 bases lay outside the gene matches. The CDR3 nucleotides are TGTGCTCTTGGGGAAAAGTATTCTTCGTACTGGGGATGGCGGGGAACCGATAAACTCATCTTT. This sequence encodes CALGEKYSSYWGWRGTDKLIF.

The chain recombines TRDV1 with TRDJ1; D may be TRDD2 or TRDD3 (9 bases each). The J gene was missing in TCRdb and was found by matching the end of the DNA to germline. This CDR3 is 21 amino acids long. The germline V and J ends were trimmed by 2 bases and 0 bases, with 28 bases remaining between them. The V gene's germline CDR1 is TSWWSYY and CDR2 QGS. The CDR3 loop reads CALGESRAFLLGDPDTDKLIF. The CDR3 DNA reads TGTGCTCTTGGGGAATCGCGGGCCTTCCTACTGGGGGACCCGGACACCGATAAACTCATCTTT.

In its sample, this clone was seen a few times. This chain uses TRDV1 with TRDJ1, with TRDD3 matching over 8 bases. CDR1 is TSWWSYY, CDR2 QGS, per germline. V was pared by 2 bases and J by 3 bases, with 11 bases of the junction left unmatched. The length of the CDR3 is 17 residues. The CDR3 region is CALGEEGGIGGSDKLIF. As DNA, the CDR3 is TGTGCTCTTGGGGAAGAAGGGGGGATAGGGGGCTCCGATAAACTCATCTTT.

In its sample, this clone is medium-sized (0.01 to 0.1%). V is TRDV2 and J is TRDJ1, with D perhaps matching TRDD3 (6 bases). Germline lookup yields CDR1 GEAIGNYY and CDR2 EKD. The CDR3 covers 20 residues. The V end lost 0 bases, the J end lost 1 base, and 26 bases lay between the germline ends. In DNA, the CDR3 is TGTGCCTGTGACACCAGGTGTCCCTACTGGGACCCTAGTGGCACCGATAAACTCATCTTT. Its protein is CACDTRCPYWDPSGTDKLIF.

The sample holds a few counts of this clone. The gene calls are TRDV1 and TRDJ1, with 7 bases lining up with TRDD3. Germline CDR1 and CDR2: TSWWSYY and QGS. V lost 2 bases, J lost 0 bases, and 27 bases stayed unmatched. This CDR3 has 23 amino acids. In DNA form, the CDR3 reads TGTGCTCTTGGGGAATTGGTCCAGGCAAACGGCCTACTGGGGACCGAATACACCGATAAACTCATCTTT. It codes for CALGELVQANGLLGTEYTDKLIF.

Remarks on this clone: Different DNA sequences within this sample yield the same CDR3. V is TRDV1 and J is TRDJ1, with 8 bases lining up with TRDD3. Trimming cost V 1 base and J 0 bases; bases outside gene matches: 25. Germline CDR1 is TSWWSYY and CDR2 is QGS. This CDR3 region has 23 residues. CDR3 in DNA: TGTGCTCTTGGGGAACCCGTGGGTACCTCCGGCGTACTGGGGGCCCGGTACACCGATAAACTCATCTTT. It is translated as CALGEPVGTSGVLGARYTDKLIF.

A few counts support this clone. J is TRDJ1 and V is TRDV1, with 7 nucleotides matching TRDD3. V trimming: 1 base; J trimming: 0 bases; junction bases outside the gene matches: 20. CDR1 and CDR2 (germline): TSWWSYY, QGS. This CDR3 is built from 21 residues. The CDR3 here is CALGEPAGGYIRGYDTDKLIF. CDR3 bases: TGTGCTCTTGGGGAACCGGCCGGTGGATATATTCGGGGATATGACACCGATAAACTCATCTTT.

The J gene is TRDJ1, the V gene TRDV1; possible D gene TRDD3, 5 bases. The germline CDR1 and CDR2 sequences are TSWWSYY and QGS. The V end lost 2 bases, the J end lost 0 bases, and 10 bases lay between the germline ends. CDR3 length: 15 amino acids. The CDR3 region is CALGEVEGYTDKLIF. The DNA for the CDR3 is TGTGCTCTTGGGGAAGTAGAGGGATACACCGATAAACTCATCTTT.

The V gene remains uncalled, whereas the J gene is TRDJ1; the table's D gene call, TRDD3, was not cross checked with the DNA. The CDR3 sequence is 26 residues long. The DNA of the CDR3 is TGTGCTCTTGGAGAACGTGGGGGCCTACGTTCTTACTGGGGGATACATAACCCTACGTACACCGATAAACTCATCTTT. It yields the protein CALGERGGLRSYWGIHNPTYTDKLIF.

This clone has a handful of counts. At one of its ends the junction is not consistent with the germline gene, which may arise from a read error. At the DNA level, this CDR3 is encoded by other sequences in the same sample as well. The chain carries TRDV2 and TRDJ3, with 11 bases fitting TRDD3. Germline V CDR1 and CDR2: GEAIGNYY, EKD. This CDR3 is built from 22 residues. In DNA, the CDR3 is TGTGCATGTGACACCGGGAGGTCTGGGGGATACTGGAGCTCCTGGGACACCCGACAGATGTTTTTC. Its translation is CACDTGRSGGYWSSWDTRQMFF.

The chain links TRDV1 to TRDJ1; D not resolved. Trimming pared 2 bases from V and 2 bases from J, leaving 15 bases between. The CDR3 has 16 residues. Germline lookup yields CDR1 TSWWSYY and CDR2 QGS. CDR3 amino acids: CALGEVDPAQTDKLIF. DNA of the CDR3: TGTGCTCTTGGGGAAGTTGACCCGGCCCAAACCGATAAACTCATCTTT.

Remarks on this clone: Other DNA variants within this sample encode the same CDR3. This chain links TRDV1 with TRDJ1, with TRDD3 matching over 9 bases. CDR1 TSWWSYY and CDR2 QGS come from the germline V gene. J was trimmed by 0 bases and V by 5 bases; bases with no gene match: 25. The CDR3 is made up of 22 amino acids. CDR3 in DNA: TGTGCTCTTGGGCCTCCTTCCGACTTCCTAACTGGGGGACTTTTACACACCGATAAACTCATCTTT. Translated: CALGPPSDFLTGGLLHTDKLIF.

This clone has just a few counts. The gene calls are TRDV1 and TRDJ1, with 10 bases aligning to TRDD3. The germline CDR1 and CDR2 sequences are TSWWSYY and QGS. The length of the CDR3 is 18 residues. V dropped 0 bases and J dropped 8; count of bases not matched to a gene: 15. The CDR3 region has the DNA TGTGCTCTTGGGGAACTCCCCTACGTGGGGGATACAAGCGGCAAACTCATCTTT. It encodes CALGELPYVGDTSGKLIF.

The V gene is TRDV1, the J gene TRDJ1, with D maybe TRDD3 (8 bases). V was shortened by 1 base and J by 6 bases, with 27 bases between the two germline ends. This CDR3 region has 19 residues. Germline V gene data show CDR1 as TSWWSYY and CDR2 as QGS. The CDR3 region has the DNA TGTGCTCTTGGGGAACCGGGACCTTCCTTCCGACTGGGGGCGAATAAACTCATCTTT. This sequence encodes CALGEPGPSFRLGANKLIF.

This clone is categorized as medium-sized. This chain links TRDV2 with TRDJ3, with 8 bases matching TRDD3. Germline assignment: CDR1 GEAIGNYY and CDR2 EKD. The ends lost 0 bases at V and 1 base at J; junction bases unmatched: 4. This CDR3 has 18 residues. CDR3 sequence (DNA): TGTGCCTGTGACACCCTGGGGGAACGATCCTGGGACACCCGACAGATGTTTTTC. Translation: CACDTLGERSWDTRQMFF.

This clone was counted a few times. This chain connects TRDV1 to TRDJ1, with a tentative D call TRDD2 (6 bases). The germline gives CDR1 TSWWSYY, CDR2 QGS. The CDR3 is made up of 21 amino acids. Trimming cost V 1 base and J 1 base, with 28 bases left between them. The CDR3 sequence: CALGEPIIPNRGLPLTDKLIF. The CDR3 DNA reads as TGTGCTCTTGGGGAACCAATCATTCCTAACCGGGGACTCCCTCTCACCGATAAACTCATCTTT.

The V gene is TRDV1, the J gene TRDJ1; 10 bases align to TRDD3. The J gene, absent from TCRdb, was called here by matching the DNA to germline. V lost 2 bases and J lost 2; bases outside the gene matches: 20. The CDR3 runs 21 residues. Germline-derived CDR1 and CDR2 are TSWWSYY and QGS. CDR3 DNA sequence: TGTGCTCTTGGGGAAGCCCCTTCTCCCCTATACTGGGGGATTCATACCGATAAACTCATCTTT. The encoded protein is CALGEAPSPLYWGIHTDKLIF.

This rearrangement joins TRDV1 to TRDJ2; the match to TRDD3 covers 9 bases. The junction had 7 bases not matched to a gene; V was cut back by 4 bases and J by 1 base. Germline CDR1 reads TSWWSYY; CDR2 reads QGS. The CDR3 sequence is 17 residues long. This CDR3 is CALGVWGYVLLTAQLFF. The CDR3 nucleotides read TGTGCTCTTGGGGTATGGGGATACGTCCTTTTGACAGCACAACTCTTCTTT.

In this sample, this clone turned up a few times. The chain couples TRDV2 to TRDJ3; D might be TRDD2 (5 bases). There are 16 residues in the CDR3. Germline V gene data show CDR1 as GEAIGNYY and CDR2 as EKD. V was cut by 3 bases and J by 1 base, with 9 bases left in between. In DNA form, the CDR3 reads TGTGCCTGTGACCCTACCCTTTCCTGGGACACCCGACAGATGTTTTTC. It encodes CACDPTLSWDTRQMFF.

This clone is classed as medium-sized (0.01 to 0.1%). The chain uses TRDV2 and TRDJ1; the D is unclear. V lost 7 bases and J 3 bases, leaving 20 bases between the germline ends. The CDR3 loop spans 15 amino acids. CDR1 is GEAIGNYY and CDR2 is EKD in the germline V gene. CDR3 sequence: CACPIPSGLSDKLIF. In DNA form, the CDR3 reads TGTGCCTGCCCTATCCCGTCCGGACTATCCGATAAACTCATCTTT.

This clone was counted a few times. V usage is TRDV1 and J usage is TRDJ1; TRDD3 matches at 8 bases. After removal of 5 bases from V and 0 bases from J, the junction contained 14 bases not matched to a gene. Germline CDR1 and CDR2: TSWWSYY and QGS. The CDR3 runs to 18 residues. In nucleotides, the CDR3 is TGTGCTCTTGGGCCTCCGTTTCCTAGTGGGGGATACACCGATAAACTCATCTTT. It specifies CALGPPFPSGGYTDKLIF.

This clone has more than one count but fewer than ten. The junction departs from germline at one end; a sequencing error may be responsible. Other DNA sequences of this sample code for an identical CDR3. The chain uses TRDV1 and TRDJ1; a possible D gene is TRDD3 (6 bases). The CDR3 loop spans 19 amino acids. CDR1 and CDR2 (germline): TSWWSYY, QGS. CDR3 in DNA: TGTGCCCTTGGGGAAGGGGGCTCCCCCTGGGGATTGTACACCGATAAACTCATCTTT. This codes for CALGEGGSPWGLYTDKLIF.

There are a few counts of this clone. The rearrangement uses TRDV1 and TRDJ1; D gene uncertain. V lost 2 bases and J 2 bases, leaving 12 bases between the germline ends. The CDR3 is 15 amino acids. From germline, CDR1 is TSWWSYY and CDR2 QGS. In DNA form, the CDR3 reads TGTGCTCTTGGGGAATATGGACGATATACCGATAAACTCATCTTT. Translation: CALGEYGRYTDKLIF.